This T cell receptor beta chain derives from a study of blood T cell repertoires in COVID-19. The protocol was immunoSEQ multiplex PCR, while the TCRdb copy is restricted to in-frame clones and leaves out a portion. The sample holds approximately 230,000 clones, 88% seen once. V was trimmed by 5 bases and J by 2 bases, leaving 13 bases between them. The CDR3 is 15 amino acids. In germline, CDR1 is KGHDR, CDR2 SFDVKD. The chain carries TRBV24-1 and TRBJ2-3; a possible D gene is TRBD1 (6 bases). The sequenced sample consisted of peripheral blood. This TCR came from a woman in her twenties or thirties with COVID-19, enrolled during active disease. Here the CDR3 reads CATSVPTGSTDTQYF. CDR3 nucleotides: TGTGCCACCAGTGTCCCGACAGGCTCCACAGATACGCAGTATTTT.